A selection of T cell receptor beta chains follows, all from one sample in a study of blood T cell repertoires in COVID-19. The table came from immunoSEQ multiplex PCR; TCRdb's copy has only in-frame clones and leaves some out. The sample yields about 320,000 clones, roughly 90% seen once. Sequencing was performed on PBMCs or T cells enriched from blood (not recorded which). The receptors here all came from a man between 60 and 70 years old who had recovered from COVID-19. CDR3s include the opening cysteine and the closing phenylalanine or tryptophan. D genes are given only for firm matches. Size tells how often a clone was seen (once, few, many) or the class of an expanded clone, and some rows leave it out.

J gene: TRBJ2-3
clone size: .
V gene: TRBV7-9
D gene: TRBD1
CDR3 DNA: TGTGCCAGCAGCTTAGCGTCGGGACAGGGGGCCAATACGCAGTATTTT
CDR3 protein: CASSLASGQGANTQYF

J gene: TRBJ2-2
clone size: .
V gene: TRBV5-1
D gene: TRBD2
CDR3 DNA: TGCGCCAGCAGCCCCGGACTAGCGGGAGGGCCGGTCACCGGGGAGCTGTTTTTT
CDR3 protein: CASSPGLAGGPVTGELFF

J gene: TRBJ1-3
clone size: .
V gene: TRBV19
D gene: .
CDR3 DNA: TGTGCCAGTAGTGCAGGGGTCAATTCTGGAAACACCATATATTTT
CDR3 protein: CASSAGVNSGNTIYF

J gene: TRBJ2-6
clone size: .
V gene: TRBV5-4
D gene: TRBD1
CDR3 DNA: TGTGCCAGCAGCCCGACAGGGTCTTTAGCTGGGGCCAACGTCCTGACTTTC
CDR3 protein: CASSPTGSLAGANVLTF

J gene: TRBJ1-2
clone size: .
V gene: TRBV3-1/TRBV3-2
D gene: .
CDR3 DNA: TGTGCCAGCAGCCAAAGAGACAGGAACTATGGCTACACCTTC
CDR3 protein: CASSQRDRNYGYTF

J gene: TRBJ2-5
clone size: .
V gene: TRBV5-1
D gene: .
CDR3 DNA: TGCGCCAGCAGCCAGGTAGTTGGCTATCAAGAGACCCAGTACTTC
CDR3 protein: CASSQVVGYQETQYF

J gene: TRBJ2-7
clone size: .
V gene: TRBV7-6
D gene: TRBD1
CDR3 DNA: TGTGCCAGCAGCTTAATTTTACAGGGGGCTTCCGAGCAGTACTTC
CDR3 protein: CASSLILQGASEQYF

J gene: TRBJ2-7
clone size: .
V gene: TRBV18
D gene: .
CDR3 DNA: TGTGCCAGCTCACGCCACGGTTATGACGAGCAGTACTTC
CDR3 protein: CASSRHGYDEQYF

J gene: TRBJ1-4
clone size: .
V gene: TRBV5-1
D gene: .
CDR3 DNA: TGCGCCAGCAGCTTGGCCATCGGGGTCAAGAATGAAAAACTGTTTTTT
CDR3 protein: CASSLAIGVKNEKLFF

J gene: TRBJ1-6
clone size: .
V gene: TRBV5-8
D gene: TRBD1
CDR3 DNA: TGTGCCAGCAGCCCTGACAGGGCTTCACCCCTCCACTTT
CDR3 protein: CASSPDRASPLHF

J gene: TRBJ1-4
clone size: .
V gene: TRBV5-1
D gene: TRBD1
CDR3 DNA: TGCGCCAGCAGCCCTAAGACAGGGATTAATGAAAAACTGTTTTTT
CDR3 protein: CASSPKTGINEKLFF

J gene: TRBJ2-3
clone size: .
V gene: TRBV30
D gene: TRBD2
CDR3 DNA: TGTGCCTGGGGACTAGCGGGGGTAGATACGCAGTATTTT
CDR3 protein: CAWGLAGVDTQYF

J gene: TRBJ1-2
clone size: .
V gene: TRBV7-9
D gene: .
CDR3 DNA: TGTGCCAGCAGCTATACAGGGTATGGCTACACCTTC
CDR3 protein: CASSYTGYGYTF

J gene: TRBJ2-5
clone size: .
V gene: TRBV5-4
D gene: TRBD2
CDR3 DNA: TGTGCCAGCAGCTTGGCTCTCGGGAGGCAAGAGACCCAGTACTTC
CDR3 protein: CASSLALGRQETQYF

J gene: TRBJ1-1
clone size: .
V gene: TRBV6-5
D gene: .
CDR3 DNA: TGTGCCAGCAGTTCCGAAGTTAGGAACACTGAAGCTTTCTTT
CDR3 protein: CASSSEVRNTEAFF

J gene: TRBJ1-1
clone size: .
V gene: TRBV5-1
D gene: .
CDR3 DNA: TGCGCCAGCAGCATTGTCCCGTTCTTAGGAGGGCTCAATGCGAACACTGAAGCTTTCTTT
CDR3 protein: CASSIVPFLGGLNANTEAFF

J gene: TRBJ1-1
clone size: .
V gene: TRBV11-1
D gene: TRBD1
CDR3 DNA: TGTGCCAGCAGCGTTTATACAGGGGAGGTAGCTGAAGCTTTCTTT
CDR3 protein: CASSVYTGEVAEAFF

J gene: TRBJ1-6
clone size: once
V gene: TRBV4-2
D gene: .
CDR3 DNA: TGTGCCAGCAGCCAAGATCTGCAGGCCGTAGGTTCACCCCTCCACTTT
CDR3 protein: CASSQDLQAVGSPLHF

J gene: TRBJ1-2
clone size: .
V gene: TRBV19
D gene: TRBD1
CDR3 DNA: TGTGCCAGTAGTATCGGCCAGGGGGCCGGGGGCTACACCTTC
CDR3 protein: CASSIGQGAGGYTF

J gene: TRBJ2-5
clone size: .
V gene: TRBV7-2
D gene: TRBD2
CDR3 DNA: TGTGCCAGCAGCTTCGGACTAGCGGGGGGCCGGGGAAAAGAGACCCAGTACTTC
CDR3 protein: CASSFGLAGGRGKETQYF

J gene: TRBJ1-3
clone size: .
V gene: TRBV7-6
D gene: TRBD1
CDR3 DNA: TGTGCCAGCAGCTTACAGGGGGCAGGAGGAAACACCATATATTTT
CDR3 protein: CASSLQGAGGNTIYF

J gene: TRBJ1-1
clone size: .
V gene: TRBV5-1
D gene: TRBD1
CDR3 DNA: TGCGCCAGCTCCCCGGACAGGGGGCATGGAGCTTTCTTT
CDR3 protein: CASSPDRGHGAFF

J gene: TRBJ2-3
clone size: few
V gene: TRBV4-2
D gene: .
CDR3 DNA: TGTGCCAGCAGCCCATTAGCGCGCACAGATACGCAGTATTTT
CDR3 protein: CASSPLARTDTQYF

J gene: TRBJ2-3
clone size: .
V gene: TRBV6-5
D gene: TRBD2
CDR3 DNA: TGTGCCACGAATAGCGGGGCTAGCACAGATACGCAGTATTTT
CDR3 protein: CATNSGASTDTQYF

J gene: TRBJ1-2
clone size: .
V gene: TRBV18
D gene: TRBD1
CDR3 DNA: TGTGCCAGCTCACCCATGGACAGGGGAGGGTATGGCTACACCTTC
CDR3 protein: CASSPMDRGGYGYTF

J gene: TRBJ2-3
clone size: .
V gene: TRBV3-1/TRBV3-2
D gene: .
CDR3 DNA: TGTGCCAGCAGCCAATTGGTCGGGCAGCGGAGCACAGATACGCAGTATTTT
CDR3 protein: CASSQLVGQRSTDTQYF